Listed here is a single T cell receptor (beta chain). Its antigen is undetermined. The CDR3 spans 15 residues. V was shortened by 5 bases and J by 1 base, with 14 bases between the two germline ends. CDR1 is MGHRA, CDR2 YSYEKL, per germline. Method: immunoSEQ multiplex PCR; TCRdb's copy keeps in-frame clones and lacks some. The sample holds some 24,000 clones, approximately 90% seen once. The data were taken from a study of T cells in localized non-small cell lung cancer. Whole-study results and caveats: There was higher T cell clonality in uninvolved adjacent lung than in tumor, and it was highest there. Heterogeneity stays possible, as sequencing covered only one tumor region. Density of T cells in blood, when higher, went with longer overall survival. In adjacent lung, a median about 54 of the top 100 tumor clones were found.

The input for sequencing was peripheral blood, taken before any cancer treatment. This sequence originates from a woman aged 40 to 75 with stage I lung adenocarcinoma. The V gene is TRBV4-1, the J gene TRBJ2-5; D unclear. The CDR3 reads CASSSGPLAQETQYF. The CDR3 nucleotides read TGCGCCAGCAGCTCTGGTCCTTTGGCCCAAGAGACCCAGTACTTC.